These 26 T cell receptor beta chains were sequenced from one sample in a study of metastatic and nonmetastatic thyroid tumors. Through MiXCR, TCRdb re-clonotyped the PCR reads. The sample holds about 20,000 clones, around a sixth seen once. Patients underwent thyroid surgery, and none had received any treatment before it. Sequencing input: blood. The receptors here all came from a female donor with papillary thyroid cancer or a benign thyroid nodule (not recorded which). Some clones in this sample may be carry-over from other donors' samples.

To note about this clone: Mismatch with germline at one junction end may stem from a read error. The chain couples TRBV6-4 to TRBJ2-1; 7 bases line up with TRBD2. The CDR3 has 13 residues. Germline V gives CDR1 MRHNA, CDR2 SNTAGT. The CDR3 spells CAISGGETDEQFF. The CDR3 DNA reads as TGTGCCATCAGTGGGGGGGAGACAGATGAGCAGTTCTTC.

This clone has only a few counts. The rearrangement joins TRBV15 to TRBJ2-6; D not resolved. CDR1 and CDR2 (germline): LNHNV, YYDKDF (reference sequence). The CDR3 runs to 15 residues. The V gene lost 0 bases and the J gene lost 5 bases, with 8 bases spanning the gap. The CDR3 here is CATSRDVSWANVLTF. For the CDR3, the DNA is TGTGCCACCAGCAGAGATGTGTCTTGGGCCAACGTCCTGACTTTC.

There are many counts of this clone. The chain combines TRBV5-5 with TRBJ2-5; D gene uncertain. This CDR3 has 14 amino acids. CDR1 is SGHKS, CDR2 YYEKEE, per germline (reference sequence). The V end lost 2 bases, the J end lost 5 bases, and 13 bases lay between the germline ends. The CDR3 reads CASSLALGPETQYF. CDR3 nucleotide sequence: TGTGCCAGCAGCTTAGCACTTGGGCCGGAGACCCAGTACTTC.

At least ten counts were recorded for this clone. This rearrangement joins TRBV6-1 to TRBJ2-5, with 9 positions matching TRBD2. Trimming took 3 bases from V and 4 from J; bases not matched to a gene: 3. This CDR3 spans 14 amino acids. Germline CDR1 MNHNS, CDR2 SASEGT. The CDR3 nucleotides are TGTGCCAGCAGTGAGCGGGGGGGGGTAGAGACCCAGTACTTC. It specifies CASSERGGVETQYF.

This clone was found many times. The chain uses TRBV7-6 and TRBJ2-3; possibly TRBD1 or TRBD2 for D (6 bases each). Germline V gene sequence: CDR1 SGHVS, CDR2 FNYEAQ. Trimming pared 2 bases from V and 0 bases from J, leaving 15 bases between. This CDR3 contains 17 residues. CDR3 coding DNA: TGTGCCAGCAGCTTACTAGTGAGGGGGGCTAGCACAGATACGCAGTATTTT. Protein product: CASSLLVRGASTDTQYF.

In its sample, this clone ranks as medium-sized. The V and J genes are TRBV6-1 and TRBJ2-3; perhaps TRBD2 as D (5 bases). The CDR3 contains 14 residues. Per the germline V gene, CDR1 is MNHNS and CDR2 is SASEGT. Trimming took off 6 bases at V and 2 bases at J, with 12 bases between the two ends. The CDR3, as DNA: TGTGCCAGCAGATTGGACTCAGCCACAGATACGCAGTATTTT. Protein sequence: CASRLDSATDTQYF.

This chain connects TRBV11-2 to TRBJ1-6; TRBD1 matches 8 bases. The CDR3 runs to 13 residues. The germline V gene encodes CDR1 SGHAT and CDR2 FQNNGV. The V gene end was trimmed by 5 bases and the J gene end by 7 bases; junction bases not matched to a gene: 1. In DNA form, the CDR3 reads TGTGCCAGCAGCCGGACAGGGAATTCACCCCTCCACTTT. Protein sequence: CASSRTGNSPLHF.

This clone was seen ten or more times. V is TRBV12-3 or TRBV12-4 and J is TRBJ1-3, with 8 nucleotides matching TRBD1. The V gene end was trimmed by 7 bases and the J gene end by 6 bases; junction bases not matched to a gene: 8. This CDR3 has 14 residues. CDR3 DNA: TGTGCCAGCACCACCTCGGGACAGGCAAACACCATATATTTT. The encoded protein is CASTTSGQANTIYF.

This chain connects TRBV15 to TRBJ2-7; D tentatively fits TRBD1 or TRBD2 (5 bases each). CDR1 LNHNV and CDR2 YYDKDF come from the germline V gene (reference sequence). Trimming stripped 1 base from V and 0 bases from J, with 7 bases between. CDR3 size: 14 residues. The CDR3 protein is CATSRVGGSYEQYF. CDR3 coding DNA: TGTGCCACCAGCAGAGTTGGGGGCTCCTACGAGCAGTACTTC.

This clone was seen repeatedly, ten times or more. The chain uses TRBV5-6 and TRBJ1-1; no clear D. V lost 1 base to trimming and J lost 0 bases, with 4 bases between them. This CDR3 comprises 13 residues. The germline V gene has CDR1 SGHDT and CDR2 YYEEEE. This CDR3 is CASSLRVNTEAFF. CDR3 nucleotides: TGTGCCAGCAGCTTGCGAGTGAACACTGAAGCTTTCTTT.

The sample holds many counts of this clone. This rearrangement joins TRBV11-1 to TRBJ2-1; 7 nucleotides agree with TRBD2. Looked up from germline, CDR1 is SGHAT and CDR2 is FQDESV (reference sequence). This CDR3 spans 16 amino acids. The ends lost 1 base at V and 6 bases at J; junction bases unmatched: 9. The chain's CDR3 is CASSLEGRGRGNEQFF. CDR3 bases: TGTGCCAGCAGCTTAGAGGGGAGAGGGAGGGGCAATGAGCAGTTCTTC.

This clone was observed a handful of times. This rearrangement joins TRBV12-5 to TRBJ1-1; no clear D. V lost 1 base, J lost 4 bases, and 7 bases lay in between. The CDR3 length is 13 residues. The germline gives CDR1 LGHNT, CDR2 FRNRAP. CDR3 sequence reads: CASGLAGVTEAFF. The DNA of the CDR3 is TGTGCTAGTGGTTTGGCCGGTGTCACTGAAGCTTTCTTT. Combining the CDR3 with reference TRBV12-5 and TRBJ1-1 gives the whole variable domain DARVTQTPRHKVTEMGQEVTMRCQPILGHNTVFWYRQTMMQGLELLAYFRNRAPLDDSGMPKDRFSAEMPDATLATLKIQPSEPRDSAVYFCASGLAGVTEAFFGQGTRLTVV.

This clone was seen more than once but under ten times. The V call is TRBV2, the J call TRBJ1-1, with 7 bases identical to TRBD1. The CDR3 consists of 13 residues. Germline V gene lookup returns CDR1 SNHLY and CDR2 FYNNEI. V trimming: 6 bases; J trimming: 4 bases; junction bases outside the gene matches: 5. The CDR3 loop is CASRKQGSTEAFF. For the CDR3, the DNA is TGTGCCAGCAGAAAACAGGGGAGCACTGAAGCTTTCTTT.

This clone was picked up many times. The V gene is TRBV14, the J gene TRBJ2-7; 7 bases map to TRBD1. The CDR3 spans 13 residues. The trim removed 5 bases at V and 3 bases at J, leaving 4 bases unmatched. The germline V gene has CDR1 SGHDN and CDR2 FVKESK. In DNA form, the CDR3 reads TGTGCCAGCAGCGGCAGGGGGATCTACGAGCAGTACTTC. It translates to CASSGRGIYEQYF. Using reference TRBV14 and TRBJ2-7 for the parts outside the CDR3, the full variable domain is EAGVTQFPSHSVIEKGQTVTLRCDPISGHDNLYWYRRVMGKEIKFLLHFVKESKQDESGMPNNRFLAERTGGTYSTLKVQPAELEDSGVYFCASSGRGIYEQYFGPGTRLTVT.

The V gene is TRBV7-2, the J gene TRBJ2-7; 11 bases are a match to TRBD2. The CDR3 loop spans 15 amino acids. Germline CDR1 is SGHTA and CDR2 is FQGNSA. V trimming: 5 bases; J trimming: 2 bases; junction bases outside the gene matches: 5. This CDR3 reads CASSARLAGTYEQYF. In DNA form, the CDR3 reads TGTGCCAGCAGCGCGCGACTAGCGGGGACCTACGAGCAGTACTTC.

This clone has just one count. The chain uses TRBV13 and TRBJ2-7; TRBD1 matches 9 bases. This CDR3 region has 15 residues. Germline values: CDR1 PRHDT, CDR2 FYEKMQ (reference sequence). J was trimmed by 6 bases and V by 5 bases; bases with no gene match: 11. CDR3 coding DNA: TGTGCCAGCAGCACTCCCGGGACAGGGAACGGCGAGCAGTACTTC. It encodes CASSTPGTGNGEQYF.

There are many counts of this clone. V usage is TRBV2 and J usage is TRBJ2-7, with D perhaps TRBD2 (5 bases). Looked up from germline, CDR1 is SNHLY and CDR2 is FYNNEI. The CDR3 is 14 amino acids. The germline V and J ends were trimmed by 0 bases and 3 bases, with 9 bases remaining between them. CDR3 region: CASSEALEGYEQYF. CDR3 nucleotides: TGTGCCAGCAGTGAAGCGCTTGAGGGCTACGAGCAGTACTTC. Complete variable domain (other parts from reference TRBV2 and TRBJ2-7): EPEVTQTPSHQVTQMGQEVILRCVPISNHLYFYWYRQILGQKVEFLVSFYNNEISEKSEIFDDQFSVERPDGSNFTLKIRSTKLEDSAMYFCASSEALEGYEQYFGPGTRLTVT.

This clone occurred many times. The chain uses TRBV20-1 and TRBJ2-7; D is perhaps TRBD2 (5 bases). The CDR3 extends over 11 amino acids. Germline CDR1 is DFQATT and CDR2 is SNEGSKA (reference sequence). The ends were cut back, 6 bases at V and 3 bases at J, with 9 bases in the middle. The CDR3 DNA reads TGCAGTGCCAACGGGGTCTACGAGCAGTACTTC. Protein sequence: CSANGVYEQYF.

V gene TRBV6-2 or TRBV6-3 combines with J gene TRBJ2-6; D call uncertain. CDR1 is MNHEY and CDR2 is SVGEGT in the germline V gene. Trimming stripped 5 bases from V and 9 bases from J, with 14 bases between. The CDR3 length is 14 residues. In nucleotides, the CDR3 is TGTGCCAGCAGTAGAATCTCTAGGGACAACGTCCTGACTTTC. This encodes CASSRISRDNVLTF.

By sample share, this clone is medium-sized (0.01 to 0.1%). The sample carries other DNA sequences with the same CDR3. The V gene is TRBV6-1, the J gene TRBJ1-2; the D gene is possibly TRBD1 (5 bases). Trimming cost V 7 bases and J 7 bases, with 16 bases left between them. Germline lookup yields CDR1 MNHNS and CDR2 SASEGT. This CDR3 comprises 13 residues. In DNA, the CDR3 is TGTGCCAGCAAGGAAGGCAGGGTCTTTGGCTACACCTTC. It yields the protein CASKEGRVFGYTF.

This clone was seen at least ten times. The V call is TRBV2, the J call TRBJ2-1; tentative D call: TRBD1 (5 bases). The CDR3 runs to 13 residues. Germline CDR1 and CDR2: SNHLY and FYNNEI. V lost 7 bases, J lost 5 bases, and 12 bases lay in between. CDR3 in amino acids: CASNRGVNNEQFF. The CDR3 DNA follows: TGTGCCAGCAATAGGGGTGTGAACAATGAGCAGTTCTTC.

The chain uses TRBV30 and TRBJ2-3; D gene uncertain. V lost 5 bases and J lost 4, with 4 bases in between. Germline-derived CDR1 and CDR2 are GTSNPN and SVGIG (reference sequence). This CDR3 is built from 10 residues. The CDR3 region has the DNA TGTGCCTGGGAGTCAGATACGCAGTATTTT. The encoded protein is CAWESDTQYF.

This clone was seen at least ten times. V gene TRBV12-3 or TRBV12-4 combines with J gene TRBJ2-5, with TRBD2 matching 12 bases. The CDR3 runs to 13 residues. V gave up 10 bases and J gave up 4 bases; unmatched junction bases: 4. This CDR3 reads CATGLAGRETQYF. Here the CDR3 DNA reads TGTGCCACCGGACTAGCGGGGAGAGAGACCCAGTACTTC.

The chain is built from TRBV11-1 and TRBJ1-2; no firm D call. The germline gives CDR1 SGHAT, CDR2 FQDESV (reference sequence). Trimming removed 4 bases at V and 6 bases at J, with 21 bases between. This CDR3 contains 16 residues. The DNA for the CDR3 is TGTGCCAGCAGCTCGATGCGTGACTGGGGAGCAGATGGCTACACCTTC. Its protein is CASSSMRDWGADGYTF.

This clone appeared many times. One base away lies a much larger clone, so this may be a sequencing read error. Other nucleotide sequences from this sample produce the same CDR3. Here the CDR3 DNA reads TGCAGTGCTAACCCCGGGACGAGCGGGACCTACGAGCAGTACTTC. It is translated as CSANPGTSGTYEQYF. The J gene is TRBJ2-7, the V gene TRBV20-1; 7 nucleotides line up with TRBD2. The CDR3 has 15 amino acids. V was clipped by 4 bases and J by 2 bases; unmatched bases: 11. Germline V lookup: CDR1 DFQATT, CDR2 SNEGSKA (reference sequence).

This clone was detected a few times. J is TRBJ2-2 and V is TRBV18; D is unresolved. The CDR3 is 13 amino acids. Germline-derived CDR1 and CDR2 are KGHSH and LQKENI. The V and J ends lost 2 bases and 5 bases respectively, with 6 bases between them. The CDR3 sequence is CASSPALTGELFF. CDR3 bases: TGTGCCAGCTCACCAGCACTTACCGGGGAGCTGTTTTTT.